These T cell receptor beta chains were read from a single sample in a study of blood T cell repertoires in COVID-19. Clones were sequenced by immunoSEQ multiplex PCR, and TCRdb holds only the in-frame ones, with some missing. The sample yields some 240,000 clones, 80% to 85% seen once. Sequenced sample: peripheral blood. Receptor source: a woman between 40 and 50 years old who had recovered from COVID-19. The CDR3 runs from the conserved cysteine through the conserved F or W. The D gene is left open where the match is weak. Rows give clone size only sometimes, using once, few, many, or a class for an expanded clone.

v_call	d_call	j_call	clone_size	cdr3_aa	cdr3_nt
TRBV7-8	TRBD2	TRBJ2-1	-	CASSSVTSGGSNEQFF	TGTGCCAGCAGCTCCGTGACTAGCGGAGGTTCCAATGAGCAGTTCTTC
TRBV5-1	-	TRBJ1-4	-	CASSYKSPTTNEKLFF	TGCGCCAGCAGTTATAAAAGCCCGACAACTAATGAAAAACTGTTTTTT
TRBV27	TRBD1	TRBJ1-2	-	CASSPGGQGFGYTF	TGTGCCAGCAGCCCCGGGGGACAGGGGTTCGGCTACACCTTC
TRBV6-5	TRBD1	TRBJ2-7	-	CASTPGQTYEQYF	TGTGCCAGCACTCCGGGACAGACCTACGAGCAGTACTTC
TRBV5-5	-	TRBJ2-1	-	CASSLARRVYNEQFF	TGTGCCAGCAGCTTGGCGCGCAGGGTCTACAATGAGCAGTTCTTC
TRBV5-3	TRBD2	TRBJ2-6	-	CARSLTRGGTTSGANVLTF	TGTGCCAGAAGCTTGACTCGGGGGGGAACCACCTCTGGGGCCAACGTCCTGACTTTC
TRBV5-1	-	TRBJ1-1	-	CASSPNPGHQNTEAFF	TGCGCCAGCAGCCCTAACCCGGGACACCAGAACACTGAAGCTTTCTTT
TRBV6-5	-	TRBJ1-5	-	CASSPTGYNQPQHF	TGTGCCAGCAGTCCGACAGGCTATAATCAGCCCCAGCATTTT
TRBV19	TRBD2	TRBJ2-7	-	CASSPSGGVDEQYF	TGTGCCAGTAGTCCTAGCGGGGGGGTCGACGAGCAGTACTTC
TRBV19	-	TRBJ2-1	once	CASMGGARSYNEQFF	TGTGCCAGTATGGGTGGAGCCCGCTCCTACAATGAGCAGTTCTTC
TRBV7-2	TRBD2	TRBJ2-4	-	CASSSSTSGGALAKNIQYF	TGTGCCAGCAGCTCATCGACTAGCGGGGGAGCGTTAGCCAAAAACATTCAGTACTTC
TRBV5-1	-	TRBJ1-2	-	CASSLARGLDYGYTF	TGCGCCAGCAGCTTGGCCAGGGGTTTGGACTATGGCTACACCTTC
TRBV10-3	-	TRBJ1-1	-	CAISESLGVRDTEAFF	TGTGCCATCAGTGAGTCCCTCGGGGTGAGGGACACTGAAGCTTTCTTT
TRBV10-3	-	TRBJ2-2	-	CAIRDTGELFF	TGTGCCATCCGGGATACCGGGGAGCTGTTTTTT
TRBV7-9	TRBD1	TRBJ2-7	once	CASSLRQGEDYEQYF	TGTGCCAGCAGCTTAAGACAGGGAGAGGACTACGAGCAGTACTTC
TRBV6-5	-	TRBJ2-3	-	CASRPPVTDTQYF	TGTGCCAGCAGGCCGCCAGTCACAGATACGCAGTATTTT
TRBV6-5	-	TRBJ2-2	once	CASSLQGYTGELFF	TGTGCCAGCAGTCTACAGGGTTATACCGGGGAGCTGTTTTTT
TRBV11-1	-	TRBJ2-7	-	CASSFTGPRVLYEQYF	TGTGCCAGCAGCTTTACAGGGCCCAGAGTCCTCTACGAGCAGTACTTC
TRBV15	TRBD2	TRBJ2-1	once	CATSRGLAGYNEQFF	TGTGCCACCAGCAGAGGCCTAGCGGGTTACAATGAGCAGTTCTTC
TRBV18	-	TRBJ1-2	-	CASSPRAADGYTF	TGTGCCAGCTCACCAAGAGCGGCCGATGGCTACACCTTC
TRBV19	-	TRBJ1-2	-	CASSPTGMTIYGYTF	TGTGCCAGTAGTCCTACAGGGATGACGATCTATGGCTACACCTTC
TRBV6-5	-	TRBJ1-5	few	CASTPSETRQPQHF	TGTGCCAGCACACCTTCAGAAACGAGGCAGCCCCAGCATTTT
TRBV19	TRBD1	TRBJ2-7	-	CASSPGEFGGTGAYEQYF	TGTGCCAGTAGTCCGGGGGAATTCGGAGGGACAGGGGCCTACGAGCAGTACTTC
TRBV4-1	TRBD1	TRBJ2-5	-	CASSQSRGTSQETQYF	TGCGCCAGCAGCCAATCCAGGGGGACCTCACAAGAGACCCAGTACTTC
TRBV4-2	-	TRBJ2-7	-	CASSPGGLSSYEQYF	TGTGCCAGCAGCCCCGGGGGGCTGAGCTCCTACGAGCAGTACTTC
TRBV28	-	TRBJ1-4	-	CASSPHQGWPNEKLFF	TGTGCCAGCAGTCCACACCAGGGCTGGCCTAATGAAAAACTGTTTTTT
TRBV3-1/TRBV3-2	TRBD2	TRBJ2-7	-	CASSQVRGGSVSEQYF	TGTGCCAGCAGCCAAGTCCGGGGGGGCTCAGTGAGTGAGCAGTACTTC
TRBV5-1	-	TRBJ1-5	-	CASSLGGRSNQPQHF	TGCGCCAGCAGCTTGGGCGGGAGATCCAATCAGCCCCAGCATTTT
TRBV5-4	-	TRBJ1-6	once	CASSYGSSYNSPLHF	TGTGCCAGCAGCTACGGGAGCTCCTATAATTCACCCCTCCACTTT
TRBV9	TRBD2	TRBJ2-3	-	CASSVASGGLADTQYF	TGTGCCAGCAGCGTTGCTAGCGGGGGGCTAGCAGATACGCAGTATTTT
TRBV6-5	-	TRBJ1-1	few	CASSIAMNTEAFF	TGTGCCAGCAGCATAGCAATGAACACTGAAGCTTTCTTT
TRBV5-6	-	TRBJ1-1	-	CASRPQVMNTEAFF	TGTGCCAGCAGACCCCAGGTTATGAACACTGAAGCTTTCTTT
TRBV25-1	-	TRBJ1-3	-	CASSDLEDRSGNTIYF	TGTGCCAGCAGTGATCTGGAAGACAGATCTGGAAACACCATATATTTT
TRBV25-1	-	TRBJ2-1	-	CASSEYASYNEQFF	TGTGCCAGCAGTGAATATGCCAGCTACAATGAGCAGTTCTTC
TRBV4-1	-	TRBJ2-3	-	CASSQEGQRKSSTDTQYF	TGCGCCAGCAGCCAAGAAGGCCAGCGAAAGAGTTCCACAGATACGCAGTATTTT
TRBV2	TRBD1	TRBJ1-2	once	CASSAQGTNYGYTF	TGTGCCAGCAGTGCACAGGGGACTAACTATGGCTACACCTTC
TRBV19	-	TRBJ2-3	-	CASRGAGDTQYF	TGTGCCAGCAGGGGGGCCGGAGATACGCAGTATTTT
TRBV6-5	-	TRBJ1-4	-	CASSRYEGRDEKLFF	TGTGCCAGCAGCCGGTACGAAGGGAGAGATGAAAAACTGTTTTTT
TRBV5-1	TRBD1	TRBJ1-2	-	CASSIGQGDGYTF	TGCGCCAGCAGCATAGGACAGGGGGATGGCTACACCTTC
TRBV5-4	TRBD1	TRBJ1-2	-	CASSSRQGATIGYTF	TGTGCCAGCAGCTCCCGACAGGGGGCCACTATTGGCTACACCTTC
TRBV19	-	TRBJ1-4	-	CASSIRVYDEKLFF	TGTGCCAGTAGTATACGGGTTTATGATGAAAAACTGTTTTTT
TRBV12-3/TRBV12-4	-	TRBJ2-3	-	CASRGSGSDTQYF	TGTGCCAGCAGGGGAAGCGGGTCAGATACGCAGTATTTT
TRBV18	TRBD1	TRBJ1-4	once	CASSPRQGANEKLFF	TGTGCCAGCTCACCGCGACAGGGTGCTAATGAAAAACTGTTTTTT
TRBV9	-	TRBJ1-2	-	CASSVEVAGGNYGYTF	TGTGCCAGCAGCGTTGAAGTAGCGGGGGGTAACTATGGCTACACCTTC
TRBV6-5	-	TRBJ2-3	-	CASNLFRGDTQYF	TGTGCCAGCAACCTATTCAGAGGAGATACGCAGTATTTT
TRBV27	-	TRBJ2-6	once	CASSLFGQGTGANVLTF	TGTGCCAGCAGTTTATTCGGGCAGGGTACTGGGGCCAACGTCCTGACTTTC
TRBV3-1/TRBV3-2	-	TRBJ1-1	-	CASSQYLSTEAFF	TGTGCCAGCAGCCAATACCTGAGCACTGAAGCTTTCTTT
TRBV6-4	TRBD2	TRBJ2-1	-	CASSALAGGQAEQFF	TGTGCCAGCAGTGCGCTAGCGGGGGGACAGGCTGAGCAGTTCTTC
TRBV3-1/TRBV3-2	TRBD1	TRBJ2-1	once	CASSLLQGPYNEQFF	TGTGCCAGCAGCCTTTTACAGGGGCCCTACAATGAGCAGTTCTTC
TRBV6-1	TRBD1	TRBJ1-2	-	CASSDGGTGGDYGYTF	TGTGCCAGCAGTGATGGCGGGACAGGGGGTGACTATGGCTACACCTTC
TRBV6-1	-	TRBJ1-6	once	CASSEAPLSPLHF	TGTGCCAGCAGTGAAGCCCCTCTTTCACCCCTCCACTTT
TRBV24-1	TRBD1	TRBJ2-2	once	CATSEPGQGVTGELFF	TGTGCCACCAGTGAACCGGGACAGGGGGTCACCGGGGAGCTGTTTTTT
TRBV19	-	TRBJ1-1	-	CASSWNTEAFF	TGTGCCAGTTCGTGGAACACTGAAGCTTTCTTT
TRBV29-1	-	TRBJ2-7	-	CSVVGGRGMDEQYF	TGCAGCGTTGTCGGGGGACGGGGAATGGACGAGCAGTACTTC
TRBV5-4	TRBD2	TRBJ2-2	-	CASSSPEGLAGARTGELFF	TGTGCCAGCAGCTCCCCGGAGGGACTAGCGGGGGCTCGAACCGGGGAGCTGTTTTTT
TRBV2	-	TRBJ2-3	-	CASDRTSTDTQYF	TGTGCCAGCGATAGAACTAGCACAGATACGCAGTATTTT
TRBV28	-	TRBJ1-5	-	CASSPTGRNQPQHF	TGTGCCAGCAGTCCCACAGGTAGAAACCAGCCCCAGCATTTT
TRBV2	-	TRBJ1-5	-	CASSEGRLGQPQHF	TGTGCCAGCAGTGAAGGGAGATTGGGTCAGCCCCAGCATTTT